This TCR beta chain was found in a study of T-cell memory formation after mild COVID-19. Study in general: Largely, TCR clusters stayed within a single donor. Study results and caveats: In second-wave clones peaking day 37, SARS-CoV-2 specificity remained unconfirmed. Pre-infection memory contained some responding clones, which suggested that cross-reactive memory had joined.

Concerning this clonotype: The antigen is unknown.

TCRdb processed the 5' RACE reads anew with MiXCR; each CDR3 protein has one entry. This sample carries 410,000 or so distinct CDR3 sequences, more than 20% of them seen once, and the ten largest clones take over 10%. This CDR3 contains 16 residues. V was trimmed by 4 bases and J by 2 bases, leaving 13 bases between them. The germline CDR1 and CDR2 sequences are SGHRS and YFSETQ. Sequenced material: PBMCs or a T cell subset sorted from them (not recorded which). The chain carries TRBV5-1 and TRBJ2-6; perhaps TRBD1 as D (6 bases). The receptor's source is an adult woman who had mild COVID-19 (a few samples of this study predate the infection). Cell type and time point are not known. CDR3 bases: TGCGCCAGCAGCCCCCCCACAGGGACTGGGGCCAACGTCCTGACTTTC. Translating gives CASSPPTGTGANVLTF.